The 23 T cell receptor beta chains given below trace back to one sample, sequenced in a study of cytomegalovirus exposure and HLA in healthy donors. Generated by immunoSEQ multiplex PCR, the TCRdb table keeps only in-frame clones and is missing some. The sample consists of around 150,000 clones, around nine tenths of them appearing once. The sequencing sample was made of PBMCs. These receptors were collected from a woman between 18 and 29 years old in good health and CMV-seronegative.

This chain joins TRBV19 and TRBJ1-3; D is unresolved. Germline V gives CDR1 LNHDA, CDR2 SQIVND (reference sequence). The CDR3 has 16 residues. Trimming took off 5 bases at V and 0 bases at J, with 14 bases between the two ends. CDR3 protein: CASSLPLGSSGNTIYF. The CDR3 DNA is TGTGCCAGTAGTCTACCCTTGGGCTCCTCTGGAAACACCATATATTTT.

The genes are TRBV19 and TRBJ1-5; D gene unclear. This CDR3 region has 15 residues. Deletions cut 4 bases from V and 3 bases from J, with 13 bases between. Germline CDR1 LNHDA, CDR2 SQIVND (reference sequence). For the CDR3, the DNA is TGTGCCAGTAGTACCGAGTTCGGGGTCAATCAGCCCCAGCATTTT. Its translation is CASSTEFGVNQPQHF.

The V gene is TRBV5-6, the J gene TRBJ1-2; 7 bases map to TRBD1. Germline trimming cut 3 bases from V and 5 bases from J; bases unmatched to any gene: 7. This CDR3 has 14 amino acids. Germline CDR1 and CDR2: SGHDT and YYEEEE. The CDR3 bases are TGTGCCAGCAGCTCAGACAGGGCCCGATATGGCTACACCTTC. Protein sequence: CASSSDRARYGYTF.

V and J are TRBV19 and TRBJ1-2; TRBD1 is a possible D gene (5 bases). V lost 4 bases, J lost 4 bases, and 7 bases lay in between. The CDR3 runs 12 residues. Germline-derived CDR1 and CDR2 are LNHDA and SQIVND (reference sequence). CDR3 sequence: CASSTQGYGYTF. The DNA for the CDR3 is TGTGCCAGTAGTACCCAGGGCTATGGCTACACCTTC.

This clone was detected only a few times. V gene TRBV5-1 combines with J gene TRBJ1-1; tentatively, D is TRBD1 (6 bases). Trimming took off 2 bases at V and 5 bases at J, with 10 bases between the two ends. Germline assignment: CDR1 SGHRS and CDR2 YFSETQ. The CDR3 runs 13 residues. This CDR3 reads CASSFRGGTEAFF. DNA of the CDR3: TGCGCCAGCAGCTTCAGGGGAGGGACTGAAGCTTTCTTT.

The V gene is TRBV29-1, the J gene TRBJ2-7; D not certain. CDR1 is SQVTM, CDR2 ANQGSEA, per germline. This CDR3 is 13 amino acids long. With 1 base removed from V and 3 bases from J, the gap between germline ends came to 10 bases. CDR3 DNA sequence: TGCAGCGTTGAAGGAGGAAATTTCTACGAGCAGTACTTC. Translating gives CSVEGGNFYEQYF.

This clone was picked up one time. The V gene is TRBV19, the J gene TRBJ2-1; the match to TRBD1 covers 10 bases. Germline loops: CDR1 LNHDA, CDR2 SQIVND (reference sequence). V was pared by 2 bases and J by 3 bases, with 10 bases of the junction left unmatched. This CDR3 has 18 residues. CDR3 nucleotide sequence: TGTGCCAGTAGTATACATACGGGGGGGACAGGGGACTACAATGAGCAGTTCTTC. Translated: CASSIHTGGTGDYNEQFF.

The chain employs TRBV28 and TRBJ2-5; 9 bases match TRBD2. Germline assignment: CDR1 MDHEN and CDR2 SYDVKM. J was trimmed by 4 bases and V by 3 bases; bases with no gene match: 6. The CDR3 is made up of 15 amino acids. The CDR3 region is CASSLVAGEGETQYF. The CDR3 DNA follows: TGTGCCAGCAGTTTGGTAGCGGGAGAAGGAGAGACCCAGTACTTC.

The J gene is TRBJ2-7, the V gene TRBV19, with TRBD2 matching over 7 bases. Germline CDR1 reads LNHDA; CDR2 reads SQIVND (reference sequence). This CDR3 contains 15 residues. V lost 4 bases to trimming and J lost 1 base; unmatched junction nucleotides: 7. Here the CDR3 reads CASSKTPGLSYEQYF. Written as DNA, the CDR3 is TGTGCCAGTAGTAAAACCCCGGGACTATCCTACGAGCAGTACTTC.

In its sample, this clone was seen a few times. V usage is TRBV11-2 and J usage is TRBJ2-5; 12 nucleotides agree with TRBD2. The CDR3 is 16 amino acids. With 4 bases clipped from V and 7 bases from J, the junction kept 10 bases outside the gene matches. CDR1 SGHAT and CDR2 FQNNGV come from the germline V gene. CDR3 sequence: CASSSPLAGGPGTQYF. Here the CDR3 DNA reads TGTGCCAGCAGCTCTCCCCTAGCGGGAGGGCCGGGGACCCAGTACTTC.

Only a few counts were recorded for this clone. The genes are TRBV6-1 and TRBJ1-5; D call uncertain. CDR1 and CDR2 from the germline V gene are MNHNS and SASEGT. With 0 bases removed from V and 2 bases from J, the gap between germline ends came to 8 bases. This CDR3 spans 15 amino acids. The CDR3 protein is CASSEAPEGNQPQHF. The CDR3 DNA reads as TGTGCCAGCAGTGAAGCGCCAGAGGGCAATCAGCCCCAGCATTTT.

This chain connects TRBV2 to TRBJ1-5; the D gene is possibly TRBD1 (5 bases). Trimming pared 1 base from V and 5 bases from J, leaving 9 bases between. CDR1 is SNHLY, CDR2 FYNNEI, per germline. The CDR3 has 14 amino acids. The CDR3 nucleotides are TGTGCCAGCAGTGAAGTCAGGGCCGATCAGCCCCAGCATTTT. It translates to CASSEVRADQPQHF. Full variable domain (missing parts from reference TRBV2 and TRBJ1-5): EPEVTQTPSHQVTQMGQEVILRCVPISNHLYFYWYRQILGQKVEFLVSFYNNEISEKSEIFDDQFSVERPDGSNFTLKIRSTKLEDSAMYFCASSEVRADQPQHFGDGTRLSIL.

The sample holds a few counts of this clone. The CDR3 region is CASSPTLGAWGYTF. The CDR3 DNA follows: TGTGCCAGCAGTCCAACCCTGGGGGCATGGGGCTACACCTTC. The rearrangement joins TRBV6-5 to TRBJ1-2; D possibly corresponds to TRBD1 (6 bases). The CDR3 totals 14 residues. Trimming removed 5 bases at V and 8 bases at J, with 18 bases between. In germline, CDR1 is MNHEY, CDR2 SVGAGI.

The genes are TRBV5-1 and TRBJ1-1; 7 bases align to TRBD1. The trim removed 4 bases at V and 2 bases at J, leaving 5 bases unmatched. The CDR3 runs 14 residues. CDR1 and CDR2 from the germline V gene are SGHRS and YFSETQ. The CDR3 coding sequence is TGCGCCAGCAGCCCGGGACAGCCAAACACTGAAGCTTTCTTT. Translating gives CASSPGQPNTEAFF.

CDR3 DNA sequence: TGTGCTAGTGGTTTCTCGGGACTAGCGGGAGTGGGAACCGGGGAGCTGTTTTTT. This codes for CASGFSGLAGVGTGELFF. This rearrangement joins TRBV12-5 to TRBJ2-2, with 14 positions matching TRBD2. CDR3 size: 18 residues. J gave up 5 bases and V 3 bases, and 8 bases lay outside the gene matches. CDR1 LGHNT and CDR2 FRNRAP come from the germline V gene. Full variable domain (missing parts from reference TRBV12-5 and TRBJ2-2): DARVTQTPRHKVTEMGQEVTMRCQPILGHNTVFWYRQTMMQGLELLAYFRNRAPLDDSGMPKDRFSAEMPDATLATLKIQPSEPRDSAVYFCASGFSGLAGVGTGELFFGEGSRLTVL.

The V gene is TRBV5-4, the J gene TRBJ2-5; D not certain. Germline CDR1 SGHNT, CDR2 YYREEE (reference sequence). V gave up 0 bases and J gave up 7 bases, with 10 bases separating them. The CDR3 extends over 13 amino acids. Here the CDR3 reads CASSLGSDGTQYF. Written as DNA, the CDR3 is TGTGCCAGCAGCTTGGGGTCAGATGGGACCCAGTACTTC.

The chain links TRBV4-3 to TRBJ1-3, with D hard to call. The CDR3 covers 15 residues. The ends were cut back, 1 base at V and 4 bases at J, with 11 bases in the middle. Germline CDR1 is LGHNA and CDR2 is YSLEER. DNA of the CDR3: TGCGCCAGCAGCCAAGGACTGAGGGAGGGAAACACCATATATTTT. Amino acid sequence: CASSQGLREGNTIYF.

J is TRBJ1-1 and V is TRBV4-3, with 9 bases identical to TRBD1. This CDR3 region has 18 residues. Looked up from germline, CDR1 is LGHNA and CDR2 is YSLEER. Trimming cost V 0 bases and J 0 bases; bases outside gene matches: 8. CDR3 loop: CASSQDAGTGYMNTEAFF. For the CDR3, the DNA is TGCGCCAGCAGCCAAGATGCCGGGACAGGGTACATGAACACTGAAGCTTTCTTT.

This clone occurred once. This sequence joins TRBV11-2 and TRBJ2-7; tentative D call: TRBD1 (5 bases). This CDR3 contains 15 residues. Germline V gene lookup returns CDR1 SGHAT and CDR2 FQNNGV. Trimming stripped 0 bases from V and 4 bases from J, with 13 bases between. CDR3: CASSLERARDYEQYF. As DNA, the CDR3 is TGTGCCAGCAGCTTAGAAAGAGCCAGGGATTACGAGCAGTACTTC.

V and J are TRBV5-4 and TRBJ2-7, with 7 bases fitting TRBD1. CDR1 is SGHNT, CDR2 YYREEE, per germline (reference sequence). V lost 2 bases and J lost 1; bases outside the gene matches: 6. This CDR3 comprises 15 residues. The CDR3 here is CASSFRQGQSYEQYF. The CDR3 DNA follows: TGTGCCAGCAGCTTCAGACAGGGTCAGTCCTACGAGCAGTACTTC. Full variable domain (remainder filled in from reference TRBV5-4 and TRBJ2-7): ETGVTQSPTHLIKTRGQQVTLRCSSQSGHNTVSWYQQALGQGPQFIFQYYREEENGRGNFPPRFSGLQFPNYSSELNVNALELDDSALYLCASSFRQGQSYEQYFGPGTRLTVT.

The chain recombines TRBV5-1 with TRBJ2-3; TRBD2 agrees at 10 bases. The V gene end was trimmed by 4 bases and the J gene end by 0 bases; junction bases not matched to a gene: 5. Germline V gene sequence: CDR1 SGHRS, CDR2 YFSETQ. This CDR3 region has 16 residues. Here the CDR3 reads CASSPGLAKSTDTQYF. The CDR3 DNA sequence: TGCGCCAGCAGCCCGGGACTAGCGAAAAGCACAGATACGCAGTATTTT. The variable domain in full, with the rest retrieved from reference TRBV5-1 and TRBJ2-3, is KAGVTQTPRYLIKTRGQQVTLSCSPISGHRSVSWYQQTPGQGLQFLFEYFSETQRNKGNFPGRFSGRQFSNSRSEMNVSTLELGDSALYLCASSPGLAKSTDTQYFGPGTRLTVL.

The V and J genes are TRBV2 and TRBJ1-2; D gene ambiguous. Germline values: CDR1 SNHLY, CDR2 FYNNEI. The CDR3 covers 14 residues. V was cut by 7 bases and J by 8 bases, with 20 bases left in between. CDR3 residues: CASIVGAGKGGYTF. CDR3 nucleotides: TGTGCCAGCATCGTGGGTGCGGGTAAGGGCGGCTACACCTTC.

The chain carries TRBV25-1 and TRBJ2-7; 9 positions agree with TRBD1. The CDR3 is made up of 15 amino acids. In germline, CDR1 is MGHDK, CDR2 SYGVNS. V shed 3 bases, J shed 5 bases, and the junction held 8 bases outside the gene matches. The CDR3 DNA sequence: TGTGCCAGCAGTGAGTCACAGGGGGCTAGGGACGAGCAGTACTTC. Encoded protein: CASSESQGARDEQYF.